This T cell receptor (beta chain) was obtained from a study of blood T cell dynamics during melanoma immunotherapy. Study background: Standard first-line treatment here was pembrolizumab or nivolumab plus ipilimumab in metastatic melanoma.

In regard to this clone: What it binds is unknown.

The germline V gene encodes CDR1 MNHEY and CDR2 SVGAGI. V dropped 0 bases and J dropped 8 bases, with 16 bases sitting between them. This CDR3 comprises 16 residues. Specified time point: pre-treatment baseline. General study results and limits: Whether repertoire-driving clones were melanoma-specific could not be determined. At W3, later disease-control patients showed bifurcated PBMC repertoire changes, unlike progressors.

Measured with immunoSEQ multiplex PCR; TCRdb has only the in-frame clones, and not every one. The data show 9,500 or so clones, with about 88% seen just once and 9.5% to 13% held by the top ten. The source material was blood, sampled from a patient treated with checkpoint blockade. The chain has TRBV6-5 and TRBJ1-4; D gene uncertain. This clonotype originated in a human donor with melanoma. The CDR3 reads CASSYSIGRLGEKLFF. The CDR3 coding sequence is TGTGCCAGCAGTTACTCGATTGGACGGTTGGGGGAAAAACTGTTTTTT.